Following are 20 T cell receptor beta chains from one sample sequenced in a study of a mutant IDH1 vaccine in newly diagnosed glioma. Data came from immunoSEQ multiplex PCR; TCRdb stores just in-frame clones and leaves some out. The table includes about 51,000 clones, 70% to 80% detected once. The sample's time point: baseline, week 1 (first vaccination visit). The treatment denotes: pre-vaccination baseline after standard-of-care therapy. The sequencing used PBMCs, collected from a glioma patient treated with radiotherapy, temozolomide or both. These TCRs come from a woman aged 40 to 50 with glioma.

The J gene is TRBJ1-1, the V gene TRBV15; no clear D. The CDR3 runs 15 residues. CDR1 and CDR2 (germline): LNHNV, YYDKDF (reference sequence). Between the trimmed V and J ends, which lost 3 bases and 0 bases, there was a span of 11 bases. This chain's CDR3 is CATSSRFGMNTEAFF. CDR3 sequence (DNA): TGTGCCACCAGCAGTAGGTTCGGGATGAACACTGAAGCTTTCTTT.

The chain recombines TRBV30 with TRBJ1-1; D may be TRBD1 (6 bases). This CDR3 has 13 amino acids. CDR1 is GTSNPN and CDR2 is SVGIG in the germline V gene (reference sequence). V gave up 8 bases and J gave up 7 bases, with 20 bases separating them. DNA for the CDR3: TGTGCCGGCCGGGGGGGCGAAACTTTTGAAGCTTTCTTT. Its translation is CAGRGGETFEAFF.

This chain joins TRBV6-6 and TRBJ2-7, with D possibly being TRBD2 (9 bases). The V gene lost 5 bases and the J gene lost 0 bases, with 17 bases spanning the gap. The germline V gene encodes CDR1 MNHNY and CDR2 SVGAGI (reference sequence). The CDR3 covers 16 residues. CDR3 DNA: TGTGCCAGCAGTGGGCGGGAGGGACAGGCCTCCTACGAGCAGTACTTC. Translating it yields CASSGREGQASYEQYF.

V and J are TRBV6-6 and TRBJ2-1; 10 nucleotides align to TRBD2. V shed 3 bases and J 5 bases; nucleotides not matched to a gene: 7. Germline V gives CDR1 MNHNY, CDR2 SVGAGI (reference sequence). The CDR3 has 16 residues. CDR3 sequence: CASSYSQRGGHNEQFF. The DNA for the CDR3 is TGTGCCAGCAGTTATTCCCAGCGGGGGGGCCACAATGAGCAGTTCTTC.

V is TRBV19 and J is TRBJ2-5, with 10 bases lining up with TRBD2. V lost 7 bases, J lost 5 bases, and 4 bases stayed unmatched. CDR3 length: 13 residues. Germline V CDR1 and CDR2: LNHDA, SQIVND (reference sequence). CDR3 in DNA: TGTGCCAGTACCCTAGCGGGGGAGGAGACCCAGTACTTC. It translates to CASTLAGEETQYF. Complete variable domain (other parts from reference TRBV19 and TRBJ2-5): DGGITQSPKYLFRKEGQNVTLSCEQNLNHDAMYWYRQDPGQGLRLIYYSQIVNDFQKGDIAEGYSVSREKKESFPLTVTSAQKNPTAFYLCASTLAGEETQYFGPGTRLLVL.

V gene TRBV28 combines with J gene TRBJ1-1; D gene uncertain. This CDR3 has 15 amino acids. Looked up from germline, CDR1 is MDHEN and CDR2 is SYDVKM. V was clipped by 5 bases and J by 1 base, with 14 bases between them. In DNA form, the CDR3 reads TGTGCCAGCAGTCCACGTTTGGGCCAGAACACTGAAGCTTTCTTT. Protein: CASSPRLGQNTEAFF.

Of note for this clone: This sample also contains other DNA sequences that code for the same CDR3. The J gene is TRBJ2-5, the V gene TRBV2; 13 positions match TRBD2. Looked up from germline, CDR1 is SNHLY and CDR2 is FYNNEI. This CDR3 has 12 residues. V shed 6 bases and J 12 bases; nucleotides not matched to a gene: 4. CDR3 DNA: TGTGCCAGCAGCGGGACTAGCGGGGCAAAGTACTTC. Amino acids: CASSGTSGAKYF.

The chain recombines TRBV6-5 with TRBJ1-1; tentative D call: TRBD1 (6 bases). Trimming removed 5 bases at V and 9 bases at J, with 16 bases between. The germline CDR1 and CDR2 sequences are MNHEY and SVGAGI. The CDR3 length is 13 residues. In DNA form, the CDR3 reads TGTGCCAGCAGTCCCGGACAGTCCCGTAAAGCTTTCTTT. Translated, it gives CASSPGQSRKAFF.

The rearrangement uses TRBV5-6 and TRBJ2-7, with 10 bases matching TRBD1. The germline CDR1 and CDR2 sequences are SGHDT and YYEEEE. V lost 0 bases to trimming and J lost 3 bases; unmatched junction nucleotides: 6. This CDR3 spans 16 amino acids. CDR3 sequence: CASSLVGTGALYEQYF. CDR3 nucleotide sequence: TGTGCCAGCAGCTTGGTTGGGACAGGGGCGCTCTACGAGCAGTACTTC.

V and J are TRBV5-1 and TRBJ2-7; perhaps D is TRBD1 or TRBD2 (5 bases each). Deletions cut 4 bases from V and 0 bases from J, with 14 bases between. The germline gives CDR1 SGHRS, CDR2 YFSETQ. The CDR3 is 15 amino acids. CDR3 loop: CASSPGTASSYEQYF. DNA of the CDR3: TGCGCCAGCAGCCCCGGGACGGCGAGCTCCTACGAGCAGTACTTC.

The chain recombines TRBV7-6 with TRBJ1-2, with D possibly TRBD1 on 5 matching bases. CDR1 is SGHVS and CDR2 is FNYEAQ in the germline V gene. V was trimmed by 2 bases and J by 0 bases, leaving 10 bases between them. This CDR3 has 15 amino acids. Here the CDR3 reads CASSLTPGPNYGYTF. DNA of the CDR3: TGTGCCAGCAGCTTAACCCCGGGACCTAACTATGGCTACACCTTC.

V gene TRBV6-1 combines with J gene TRBJ2-7, with a weak D call TRBD1 (6 bases). The CDR3 spans 13 residues. V was clipped by 4 bases and J by 6 bases, with 13 bases between them. Looked up from germline, CDR1 is MNHNS and CDR2 is SASEGT. CDR3: CASSGQGGSEQYF. The DNA for the CDR3 is TGTGCCAGCAGTGGGCAAGGGGGTTCCGAGCAGTACTTC.

The gene calls are TRBV5-6 and TRBJ2-7, with D tentatively TRBD1 (6 bases). There are 13 residues in the CDR3. Germline CDR1 reads SGHDT; CDR2 reads YYEEEE. Deletions cut 8 bases from V and 5 bases from J, with 17 bases between. CDR3 in amino acids: CASLGRPGDEQYF. In DNA form, the CDR3 reads TGTGCCAGTTTGGGACGCCCAGGGGACGAGCAGTACTTC.

This clone has just a few counts. V usage is TRBV4-3 and J usage is TRBJ2-3, with TRBD1 matching 8 bases. Germline-derived CDR1 and CDR2 are LGHNA and YSLEER. Trimming cost V 4 bases and J 5 bases; bases outside gene matches: 8. This CDR3 comprises 15 residues. The CDR3 DNA is TGCGCCAGCAGCCGCGGACAGGGCAACGGAGATACGCAGTATTTT. It specifies CASSRGQGNGDTQYF.

The chain combines TRBV13 with TRBJ2-3; D ambiguous. CDR3 length equals 14 residues. Deletions cut 4 bases from V and 5 bases from J, with 13 bases between. CDR1 is PRHDT and CDR2 is FYEKMQ in the germline V gene (reference sequence). CDR3 protein: CASSSFPEEDTQYF. Written as DNA, the CDR3 is TGTGCCAGCAGCTCTTTCCCGGAAGAAGATACGCAGTATTTT.

The chain has TRBV18 and TRBJ2-1, with a tentative D call TRBD2 (6 bases). This CDR3 has 12 residues. Germline-derived CDR1 and CDR2 are KGHSH and LQKENI. V lost 7 bases, J lost 8 bases, and 12 bases lay in between. CDR3 loop: CASWDSGHEQFF. The CDR3, as DNA: TGTGCCAGCTGGGACTCAGGCCATGAGCAGTTCTTC.

V usage is TRBV9 and J usage is TRBJ1-1; the D is unclear. Trimming removed 0 bases from V and 0 bases from J, with 9 bases in between. The CDR3 runs to 15 residues. Germline CDR1 SGDLS, CDR2 YYNGEE. The CDR3 DNA reads TGTGCCAGCAGCGTAGAAGTCAGTTTGAACACTGAAGCTTTCTTT. Its protein product is CASSVEVSLNTEAFF.

J is TRBJ2-5 and V is TRBV5-1; 7 bases line up with TRBD2. The CDR3 loop spans 14 amino acids. V gave up 1 base and J gave up 5 bases; unmatched junction bases: 5. Germline V gene sequence: CDR1 SGHRS, CDR2 YFSETQ. The CDR3 nucleotides are TGCGCCAGCAGCTTGATGGGGGAGGGGGAGACCCAGTACTTC. The encoded protein is CASSLMGEGETQYF. Using reference TRBV5-1 and TRBJ2-5 for the parts outside the CDR3, the full variable domain is KAGVTQTPRYLIKTRGQQVTLSCSPISGHRSVSWYQQTPGQGLQFLFEYFSETQRNKGNFPGRFSGRQFSNSRSEMNVSTLELGDSALYLCASSLMGEGETQYFGPGTRLLVL.

The CDR3 loop reads CASSGQGYEQYF. CDR3 sequence (DNA): TGTGCCAGCAGTGGACAGGGGTACGAGCAGTACTTC. The rearrangement joins TRBV2 to TRBJ2-7; 8 bases match TRBD1. CDR1 SNHLY and CDR2 FYNNEI come from the germline V gene. The CDR3 sequence is 12 residues long. With V trimmed by 4 bases and J by 4 bases, 0 bases remained unmatched. Filled out from reference TRBV2 and TRBJ2-7, the complete variable domain reads EPEVTQTPSHQVTQMGQEVILRCVPISNHLYFYWYRQILGQKVEFLVSFYNNEISEKSEIFDDQFSVERPDGSNFTLKIRSTKLEDSAMYFCASSGQGYEQYFGPGTRLTVT.

The gene calls are TRBV6-5 and TRBJ2-7; tentative D call: TRBD1 (6 bases). Trimming stripped 5 bases from V and 4 bases from J, with 12 bases between. Germline V CDR1 and CDR2: MNHEY, SVGAGI. CDR3 length: 13 residues. CDR3 sequence: CASSQYRAYEQYF. Written as DNA, the CDR3 is TGTGCCAGCAGTCAGTACAGGGCTTACGAGCAGTACTTC.